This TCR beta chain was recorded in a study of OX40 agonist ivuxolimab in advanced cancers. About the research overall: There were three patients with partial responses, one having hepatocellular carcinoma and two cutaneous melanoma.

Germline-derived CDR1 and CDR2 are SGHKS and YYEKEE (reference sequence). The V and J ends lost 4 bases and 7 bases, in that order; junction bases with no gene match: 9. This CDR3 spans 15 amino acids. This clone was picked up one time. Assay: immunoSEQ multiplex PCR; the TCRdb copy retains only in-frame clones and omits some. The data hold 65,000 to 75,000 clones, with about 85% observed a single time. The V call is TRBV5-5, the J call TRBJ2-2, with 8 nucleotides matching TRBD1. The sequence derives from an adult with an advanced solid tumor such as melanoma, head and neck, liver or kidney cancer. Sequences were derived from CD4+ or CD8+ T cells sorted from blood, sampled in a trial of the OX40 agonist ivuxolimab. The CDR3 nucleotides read TGTGCCAGCAGCAAGGACAGGGTAGGCATCGGGGAGCTGTTTTTT. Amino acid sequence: CASSKDRVGIGELFF.